The clone carrying this T cell receptor (beta chain) showed up many times. The CDR3 is 15 residues long. The germline V and J ends were trimmed by 1 base and 2 bases, with 13 bases remaining between them. Germline CDR1 and CDR2: DFQATT and SNEGSKA (reference sequence). Construction of the TCRbeta library involved unique molecular identifiers. TCRdb re-called the PCR reads through MiXCR, storing one row per CDR3 protein. The table has over 400,000 distinct CDR3 sequences, 43% seen once. These data originate in a study of T-cell reconstitution after alpha-beta-depleted transplantation in children. V usage is TRBV20-1 and J usage is TRBJ2-3; no clear D gene. Sequences were derived from PBMCs, sampled before TCRalphabeta/CD19-depleted stem cell transplant. The clonotype comes from a girl aged 2-10 years with aplastic anemia, due to receive a stem cell transplant. CDR3 coding DNA: TGCAGTGCTAGAGGTCTAGTTTTCCTCACAGATACGCAGTATTTT. It encodes CSARGLVFLTDTQYF.